This T cell receptor beta chain was captured in a study of blood T cell repertoires in COVID-19. Study details: COVID-19 samples, acute and convalescent, were from the United States, Italy and Spain. From T cells, B-cell-depleted T cells, or PBMCs came the material, which was cDNA or gDNA.

This clone was seen more than once but under ten times. Germline lookup yields CDR1 MNHEY and CDR2 SMNVEV (reference sequence). CDR3 length: 15 amino acids. Trimming pared 0 bases from V and 8 bases from J, leaving 13 bases between. In the authors' methods: Amplification of reference gene primers provided the estimated nucleated cell counts. Some clones are missing from TCRdb's copy, which holds only in-frame ones; the method was immunoSEQ multiplex PCR. Clone size and the V and J calls come from that table; the DNA yielded D and trimming. The sample records more than 85,000 clones, 70% to 85% being singletons.

The V and J genes are TRBV27 and TRBJ1-4; D is possibly TRBD1 (6 bases). The TCR originated in a woman between 45 and 65 years old with acute or convalescent COVID-19. What was sequenced was peripheral blood. This CDR3 reads CASSLSFLTGEKLFF. The CDR3 nucleotides are TGTGCCAGCAGTTTATCTTTCTTGACAGGCGAAAAACTGTTTTTT.